Listed here are 25 T cell receptor beta chains from one sample, sequenced in a study of breast tumors, draining lymph nodes, adjacent tissues. One entry per CDR3 protein, called by TCRdb with MiXCR from the multiplex PCR reads. Of tens of thousands of distinct CDR3 sequences detected, about 36% appear once; the ten largest clones hold approximately 10%. Sequencing used breast tumor tissue. The source is a female donor with breast cancer. Some clones in this sample may be carry-over from other donors' samples.

This clonotype came up a few times. Possible read error: a much larger clone is one base away. V and J are TRBV7-2 and TRBJ2-7; 8 nucleotides align to TRBD2. Germline V gene lookup returns CDR1 SGHTA and CDR2 FQGNSA. V lost 0 bases and J lost 4; bases outside the gene matches: 11. The CDR3 runs to 17 residues. The CDR3 spells CASSLASGTGGVYEQYF. The CDR3 coding sequence is TGTGCCAGCAGCTTAGCGTCCGGAACGGGAGGGGTGTACGAGCAGTACTTC. The complete variable domain, with remaining parts taken from reference TRBV7-2 and TRBJ2-7, reads GAGVSQSPSNKVTEKGKDVELRCDPISGHTALYWYRQSLGQGLEFLIYFQGNSAPDKSGLPSDRFSAERTGGSVSTLTIQRTQQEDSAVYLCASSLASGTGGVYEQYFGPGTRLTVT.

V gene TRBV19 combines with J gene TRBJ1-1, with 8 bases matching TRBD1. Germline V gene data show CDR1 as LNHDA and CDR2 as SQIVND (reference sequence). The CDR3 consists of 13 residues. V shed 6 bases, J shed 5 bases, and the junction held 5 bases outside the gene matches. The CDR3 nucleotides are TGTGCCAGTAGACTAACAGGGGGGACTGAAGCTTTCTTT. Translated, it gives CASRLTGGTEAFF.

This clonotype came up many times. The chain is built from TRBV2 and TRBJ2-4, with D maybe TRBD2 (6 bases). The CDR3 runs to 15 residues. V lost 5 bases and J 5 bases, leaving 16 bases between the germline ends. CDR1 is SNHLY, CDR2 FYNNEI, per germline. The CDR3 here is CASSPGPGEENIQYF. Here the CDR3 DNA reads TGTGCCAGCAGTCCCGGGCCGGGAGAGGAAAACATTCAGTACTTC.

This clonotype has a count of ten or more. The chain recombines TRBV9 with TRBJ2-2, with TRBD1 matching 9 bases. The V segment lost 3 bases and the J segment 4 bases; nucleotides outside the gene matches: 4. Looked up from germline, CDR1 is SGDLS and CDR2 is YYNGEE. This CDR3 spans 15 amino acids. CDR3 loop: CASSEWGQGTGELFF. CDR3 in DNA: TGTGCCAGCAGCGAGTGGGGACAGGGCACCGGGGAGCTGTTTTTT.

This clonotype has ten or more counts. The chain joins TRBV7-2 to TRBJ2-7, with 8 positions matching TRBD1. Germline V gene lookup returns CDR1 SGHTA and CDR2 FQGNSA. CDR3 size: 13 residues. Unmatched junction bases numbered 3, after V lost 5 bases and J lost 3 bases. Here the CDR3 DNA reads TGTGCCAGCAGCCCCGGACAGGGCTACGAGCAGTACTTC. Protein product: CASSPGQGYEQYF.

V usage is TRBV12-3 or TRBV12-4 and J usage is TRBJ2-5; TRBD2 agrees at 14 bases. This CDR3 spans 17 amino acids. V lost 6 bases to trimming and J lost 6 bases; unmatched junction nucleotides: 12. CDR3 sequence (DNA): TGTGCCAGCAGCAAACAGGGACTAGCGGGAGCCCGGAAGACCCAGTACTTC. It translates to CASSKQGLAGARKTQYF.

For this clonotype: It may be a read error: a sequence one base away is much more abundant. The gene calls are TRBV12-3 or TRBV12-4 and TRBJ2-3; 10 bases are shared with TRBD1. The CDR3 runs to 15 residues. For the CDR3, the DNA is TGTGCCAGCAGTTCGGGACAGGGGCTCACAGATACGCGGTATTTT. Protein product: CASSSGQGLTDTRYF.

Of note for this clonotype: At one end the junction does not follow the germline gene, possibly because of a read error. The chain is built from TRBV7-7 and TRBJ2-1, with D hard to call. CDR1 and CDR2 from the germline V gene are SSHAT and FNYEAQ (reference sequence). The CDR3 has 13 amino acids. The CDR3 DNA reads TGTGCTAGCAGCTTAGGACCAGACAATGAGCAGTTCTTC. It codes for CASSLGPDNEQFF.

The V and J genes are TRBV10-3 and TRBJ2-7; D is possibly TRBD2 (6 bases). The germline V gene has CDR1 ENHRY and CDR2 SYGVKD. This CDR3 comprises 12 residues. Trimming took off 11 bases at V and 6 bases at J, with 17 bases between the two ends. The CDR3 coding sequence is TGTGCCTATGCGGGCGGGGTTCGCGAGCAGTACTTC. Translated, it gives CAYAGGVREQYF.

V is TRBV5-1 and J is TRBJ2-6; 11 bases are shared with TRBD1. Germline CDR1 reads SGHRS; CDR2 reads YFSETQ. Germline trimming cut 3 bases from V and 2 bases from J; bases unmatched to any gene: 4. There are 17 residues in the CDR3. CDR3 nucleotide sequence: TGCGCCAGCAGCTGGGGACAGGGGGGGACTGGGGCCAACGTCCTGACTTTC. Translated, it gives CASSWGQGGTGANVLTF.

This clonotype was observed many times. This chain connects TRBV11-3 to TRBJ2-3, with 10 positions matching TRBD2. Germline V gives CDR1 SGHNT, CDR2 YENEEA. V was clipped by 5 bases and J by 2 bases; unmatched bases: 4. The CDR3 sequence is 15 residues long. The CDR3 here is CASSAGLAATDTQYF. Written as DNA, the CDR3 is TGTGCCAGCAGCGCAGGACTAGCGGCCACAGATACGCAGTATTTT. Supplemented by reference TRBV11-3 and TRBJ2-3, the full variable domain reads EAGVVQSPRYKIIEKKQPVAFWCNPISGHNTLYWYLQNLGQGPELLIRYENEEAVDDSQLPKDRFSAERLKGVDSTLKIQPAELGDSAVYLCASSAGLAATDTQYFGPGTRLTVL.

This clonotype was counted a few times. The rearrangement links TRBV3-1 to TRBJ2-2; D call uncertain. Germline CDR1 reads LGHDT; CDR2 reads YNNKEL (reference sequence). The germline V and J ends were trimmed by 0 bases and 4 bases, with 9 bases remaining between them. The CDR3 has 15 amino acids. CDR3 in amino acids: CASSQEGWTTGELFF. The DNA of the CDR3 is TGTGCCAGCAGCCAAGAGGGGTGGACCACCGGGGAGCTGTTTTTT.

Ten or more counts support this clonotype. The chain uses TRBV24-1 and TRBJ2-1; 7 positions match TRBD1. The CDR3 loop spans 15 amino acids. The germline CDR1 and CDR2 sequences are KGHDR and SFDVKD. With 0 bases clipped from V and 5 bases from J, the junction kept 3 bases outside the gene matches. CDR3 region: CATSDLGTVDNEQFF. CDR3 DNA: TGTGCCACCAGTGATTTGGGGACAGTTGACAATGAGCAGTTCTTC.

For this clonotype: With a much larger clone just one base away, this may be a read error. V usage is TRBV5-1 and J usage is TRBJ2-1; 10 nucleotides match TRBD2. Germline CDR1 SGHRS, CDR2 YFSETQ. The length of the CDR3 is 15 residues. The CDR3 sequence: CTSSLSGRAFDEQFF. DNA of the CDR3: TGCACCAGCAGCCTAAGCGGGAGGGCCTTTGATGAGCAGTTCTTC.

This sequence joins TRBV27 and TRBJ2-6, with D maybe TRBD1 (5 bases). Germline V gives CDR1 MNHEY, CDR2 SMNVEV (reference sequence). This CDR3 region has 13 residues. The V end lost 5 bases, the J end lost 4 bases, and 6 bases lay between the germline ends. CDR3 DNA: TGTGCCAGCAGTAGGGGAGGGGCCAACGTCCTGACTTTC. Translated: CASSRGGANVLTF.

This clonotype occurred many times. This chain links TRBV5-8 with TRBJ1-4; 10 nucleotides match TRBD1. V gave up 1 base and J gave up 5 bases; unmatched junction bases: 5. Germline lookup yields CDR1 SGHTS and CDR2 YDEGEE. The CDR3 contains 16 residues. DNA of the CDR3: TGTGCCAGCAGCTTGTGGGGGACAGGGGAGAATGAAAAACTGTTTTTT. This translates into CASSLWGTGENEKLFF.

The genes are TRBV20-1 and TRBJ1-4, with unresolved D. The CDR3 is made up of 14 amino acids. Germline CDR1 DFQATT, CDR2 SNEGSKA (reference sequence). V lost 6 bases and J 7 bases, leaving 18 bases between the germline ends. DNA of the CDR3: TGCAGTGCAAATCAGGTCTCGGGGAGTGAAAAACTGTTTTTT. It codes for CSANQVSGSEKLFF.

The chain couples TRBV3-1 to TRBJ1-3; 11 bases agree with TRBD1. The CDR3 spans 17 residues. Germline CDR1 LGHDT, CDR2 YNNKEL (reference sequence). V gave up 4 bases and J gave up 0 bases; unmatched junction bases: 5. CDR3 nucleotide sequence: TGTGCCAGCAGCCGCGCCGGGACAGGGGGCTCTGGAAACACCATATATTTT. The encoded protein is CASSRAGTGGSGNTIYF.

The chain carries TRBV5-1 and TRBJ1-5; 7 nucleotides match TRBD1. After removal of 4 bases from V and 3 bases from J, the junction contained 4 bases not matched to a gene. The CDR3 length is 14 residues. The V gene's germline CDR1 is SGHRS and CDR2 YFSETQ. The CDR3 region has the DNA TGCGCCAGCAGCCCCACAGGGGTCAATCAGCCCCAGCATTTT. Its translation is CASSPTGVNQPQHF.

This clonotype was detected only once. It may be a read error: a sequence one base away is much more abundant. J is TRBJ2-3 and V is TRBV28, with a tentative D call TRBD1 (5 bases). The V end was cut by 10 bases, the J end by 0 bases, with 17 bases between. Germline loops: CDR1 MDHEN, CDR2 SYDVKM. The CDR3 is made up of 15 amino acids. CDR3 in DNA: TGTGCCACCTCCCGCAGGGAAACGAGCACAGATACGCAGTATTTT. It is translated as CATSRRETSTDTQYF.

The table lists this clonotype with many counts. The chain carries TRBV12-3 or TRBV12-4 and TRBJ1-2, with D possibly being TRBD1 (6 bases). The CDR3 runs to 13 residues. Trimming removed 8 bases at V and 2 bases at J, with 12 bases between. This CDR3 reads CASGWTANYGYTF. In DNA form, the CDR3 reads TGTGCCAGCGGGTGGACAGCCAACTATGGCTACACCTTC.

This clonotype was observed at least ten times. This chain's CDR3 is CASSSRPIDTDTQYF. DNA for the CDR3: TGTGCCAGCAGCTCAAGACCAATTGACACAGATACGCAGTATTTT. This chain joins TRBV5-6 and TRBJ2-3; D remains unclear. The CDR3 totals 15 residues. CDR1 is SGHDT and CDR2 is YYEEEE in the germline V gene. Trimming pared 3 bases from V and 2 bases from J, leaving 13 bases between.

This clonotype was observed at least ten times. The chain has TRBV12-3 or TRBV12-4 and TRBJ2-7; 12 bases fit TRBD2. The CDR3 spans 14 residues. V shed 6 bases, J shed 1 base, and the junction held 1 base outside the gene matches. CDR3 loop: CASSGLAGSYEQYF. CDR3 sequence (DNA): TGTGCCAGCAGCGGACTAGCGGGGTCCTACGAGCAGTACTTC.

Turning to this clonotype: A much larger clone is a single base away; this may be a read error. The chain couples TRBV7-9 to TRBJ1-2, with D possibly being TRBD1 (5 bases). This CDR3 has 12 amino acids. CDR1 and CDR2 from the germline V gene are SEHNR and FQNEAQ (reference sequence). This chain's CDR3 is CASGLEGYGYTF. The CDR3 DNA reads as TGTGCCAGCGGCTTAGAGGGGTATGGCTACACCTTC. The variable domain in full, with the rest retrieved from reference TRBV7-9 and TRBJ1-2, is DTGVSQNPRHKITKRGQNVTFRCDPISEHNRLYWYRQTLGQGPEFLTYFQNEAQLEKSRLLSDRFSAERPKGSFSTLEIQRTEQGDSAMYLCASGLEGYGYTFGSGTRLTVV.

This clonotype was picked up many times. The genes are TRBV19 and TRBJ1-2, with 7 nucleotides matching TRBD1. Germline values: CDR1 LNHDA, CDR2 SQIVND (reference sequence). V was clipped by 6 bases and J by 3 bases; unmatched bases: 7. This CDR3 contains 14 residues. CDR3 region: CASRITGVDYGYTF. CDR3 in DNA: TGTGCCAGTAGGATCACAGGGGTGGACTATGGCTACACCTTC.